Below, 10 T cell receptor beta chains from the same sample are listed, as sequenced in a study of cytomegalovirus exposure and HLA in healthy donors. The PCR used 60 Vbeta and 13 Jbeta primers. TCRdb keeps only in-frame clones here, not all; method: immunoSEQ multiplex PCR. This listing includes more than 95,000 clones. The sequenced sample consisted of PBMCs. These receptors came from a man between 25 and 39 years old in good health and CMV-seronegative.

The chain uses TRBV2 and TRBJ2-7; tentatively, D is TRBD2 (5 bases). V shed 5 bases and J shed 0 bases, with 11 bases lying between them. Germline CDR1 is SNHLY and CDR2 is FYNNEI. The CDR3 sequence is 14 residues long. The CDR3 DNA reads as TGTGCCAGCAGTATTGGTGGGAGCTCCTACGAGCAGTACTTC. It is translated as CASSIGGSSYEQYF.

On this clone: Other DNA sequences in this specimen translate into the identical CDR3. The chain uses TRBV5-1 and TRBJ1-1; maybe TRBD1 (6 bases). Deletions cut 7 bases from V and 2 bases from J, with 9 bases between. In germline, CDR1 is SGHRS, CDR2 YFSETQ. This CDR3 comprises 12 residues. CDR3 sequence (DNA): TGCGCCAGCCGGGACACTAACACTGAAGCTTTCTTT. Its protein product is CASRDTNTEAFF.

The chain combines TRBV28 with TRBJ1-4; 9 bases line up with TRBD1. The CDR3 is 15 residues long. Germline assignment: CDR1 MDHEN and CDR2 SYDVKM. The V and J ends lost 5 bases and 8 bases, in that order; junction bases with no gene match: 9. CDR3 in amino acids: CASSPTGTGNEKLFF. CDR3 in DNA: TGTGCCAGCAGTCCAACCGGGACAGGGAACGAAAAACTGTTTTTT.

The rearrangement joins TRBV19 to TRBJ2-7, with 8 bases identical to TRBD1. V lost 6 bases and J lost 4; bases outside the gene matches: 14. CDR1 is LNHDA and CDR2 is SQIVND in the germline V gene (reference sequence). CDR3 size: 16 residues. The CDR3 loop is CASRKAGTGDSYEQYF. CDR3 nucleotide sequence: TGTGCCAGTAGAAAAGCCGGGACAGGTGACTCTTACGAGCAGTACTTC.

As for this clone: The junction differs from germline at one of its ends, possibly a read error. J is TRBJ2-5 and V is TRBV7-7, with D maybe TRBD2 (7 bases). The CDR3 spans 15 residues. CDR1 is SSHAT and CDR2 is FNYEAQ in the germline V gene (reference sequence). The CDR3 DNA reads TGTGCTAGCAGCTTAGGTGCGGGGGCCCCGGAGACCCAGTACTTC. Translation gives CASSLGAGAPETQYF.

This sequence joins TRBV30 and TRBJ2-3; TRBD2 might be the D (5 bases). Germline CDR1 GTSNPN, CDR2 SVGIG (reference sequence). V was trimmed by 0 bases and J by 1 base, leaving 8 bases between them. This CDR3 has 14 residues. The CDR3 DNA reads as TGTGCCTGGAGTGTAATTAGCGGCACAGATACGCAGTATTTT. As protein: CAWSVISGTDTQYF.

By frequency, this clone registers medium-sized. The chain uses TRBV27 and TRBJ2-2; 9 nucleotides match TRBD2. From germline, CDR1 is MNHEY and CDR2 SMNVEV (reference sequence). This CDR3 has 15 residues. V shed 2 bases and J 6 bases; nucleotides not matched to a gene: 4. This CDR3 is CASSLAGGPPGELFF. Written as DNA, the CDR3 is TGTGCCAGCAGTTTAGCGGGAGGGCCCCCCGGGGAGCTGTTTTTT.

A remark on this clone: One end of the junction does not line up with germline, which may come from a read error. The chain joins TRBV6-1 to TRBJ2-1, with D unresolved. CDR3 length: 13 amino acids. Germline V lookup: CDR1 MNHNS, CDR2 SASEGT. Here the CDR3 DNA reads TGTGCCAGCCGTTTACTCTCCAACAATGAGCAGTTCTTC. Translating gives CASRLLSNNEQFF.

Here the CDR3 DNA reads TGCGCCAGCAGTCTTAATTCAGGGCCCCAGGGGCAGTACTTC. This gives the protein CASSLNSGPQGQYF. The chain carries TRBV5-1 and TRBJ2-7, with D perhaps TRBD1 (5 bases). The CDR3 contains 14 residues. The V end was cut by 5 bases, the J end by 9 bases, with 21 bases between. Germline loops: CDR1 SGHRS, CDR2 YFSETQ.

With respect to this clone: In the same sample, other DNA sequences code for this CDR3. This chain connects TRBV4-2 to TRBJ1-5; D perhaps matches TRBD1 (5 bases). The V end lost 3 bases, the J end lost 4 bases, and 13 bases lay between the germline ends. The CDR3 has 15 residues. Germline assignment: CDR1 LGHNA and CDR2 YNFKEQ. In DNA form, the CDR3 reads TGTGCCAGCAGCCAGGAGCCAGGGTCAAATCAGCCCCAGCATTTT. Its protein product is CASSQEPGSNQPQHF.